These 7 T cell receptor beta chains were all obtained from the same sample, sequenced in a study of T cell changes during pregnancy in multiple sclerosis. TCRdb's table, derived via immunoSEQ multiplex PCR, lists solely in-frame clones and lacks some. Altogether roughly 90,000 clones are present, about 91% being singletons, with the ten largest covering around 0.93%. This sample comprised peripheral blood, obtained before pregnancy. The receptors shown here come from a female donor with multiple sclerosis, enrolled in a pregnancy study.

The V gene is TRBV19, the J gene TRBJ2-5; D is possibly TRBD1 (7 bases). Trimming stripped 3 bases from V and 2 bases from J, with 16 bases between. The CDR3 length is 16 residues. Germline V gene data show CDR1 as LNHDA and CDR2 as SQIVND (reference sequence). The CDR3 bases are TGTGCCAGTAGTATCCAGGGGGGTGGGCTTCAAGAGACCCAGTACTTC. It yields the protein CASSIQGGGLQETQYF. Drawing the rest from reference TRBV19 and TRBJ2-5, the complete variable domain is DGGITQSPKYLFRKEGQNVTLSCEQNLNHDAMYWYRQDPGQGLRLIYYSQIVNDFQKGDIAEGYSVSREKKESFPLTVTSAQKNPTAFYLCASSIQGGGLQETQYFGPGTRLLVL.

The V and J genes are TRBV5-1 and TRBJ1-3; D remains ambiguous. From germline, CDR1 is SGHRS and CDR2 YFSETQ. This CDR3 is built from 15 residues. Trimming removed 0 bases at V and 0 bases at J, with 7 bases between. The DNA of the CDR3 is TGCGCCAGCAGCTTGGACGCAGTCTCTGGAAACACCATATATTTT. This encodes CASSLDAVSGNTIYF.

The rearrangement joins TRBV7-3 to TRBJ2-2, with 9 bases matching TRBD1. The CDR3 sequence is 15 residues long. V dropped 4 bases and J dropped 4; count of bases not matched to a gene: 4. Germline V lookup: CDR1 SGHTA, CDR2 FQGTGA. The DNA of the CDR3 is TGTGCCAGCAGCTCCACAGGGGGCGGCACCGGGGAGCTGTTTTTT. Translating it yields CASSSTGGGTGELFF.

There are a few counts of this clone. The CDR3 loop reads CASSRQGNNQPQHF. Here the CDR3 DNA reads TGTGCCAGCAGTCGACAGGGGAACAATCAGCCCCAGCATTTT. This chain uses TRBV7-9 with TRBJ1-5, with TRBD1 identical over 8 bases. The CDR3 totals 14 residues. The germline CDR1 and CDR2 sequences are SEHNR and FQNEAQ (reference sequence). The V gene end was trimmed by 6 bases and the J gene end by 3 bases; junction bases not matched to a gene: 4.

The CDR3 DNA reads as TGTGCCAGCTTGGACAGCCAAGAGACCCAGTACTTC. Protein sequence: CASLDSQETQYF. The gene calls are TRBV27 and TRBJ2-5; possibly TRBD1 for D (6 bases). The CDR3 is 12 amino acids. The germline V and J ends were trimmed by 8 bases and 1 base, with 8 bases remaining between them. CDR1 and CDR2 (germline): MNHEY, SMNVEV (reference sequence).

This chain links TRBV11-2 with TRBJ1-1, with D maybe TRBD1 (5 bases). Between the trimmed V and J ends, which lost 0 bases and 7 bases, there was a span of 12 bases. The CDR3 spans 14 residues. Germline V gives CDR1 SGHAT, CDR2 FQNNGV. For the CDR3, the DNA is TGTGCCAGCAGCTTAGATTGGGGGGGGGATGAAGCTTTCTTT. It yields the protein CASSLDWGGDEAFF.

The V call is TRBV7-2, the J call TRBJ2-5; D unclear. The CDR3 is made up of 15 amino acids. Trimming shortened V by 1 base and J by 1 base, and 10 bases separated the two germline ends. The germline V gene encodes CDR1 SGHTA and CDR2 FQGNSA. CDR3: CASSLEDLVQETQYF. In DNA, the CDR3 is TGTGCCAGCAGCTTAGAAGACTTGGTCCAAGAGACCCAGTACTTC. The full variable domain, rest sourced from reference TRBV7-2 and TRBJ2-5, is GAGVSQSPSNKVTEKGKDVELRCDPISGHTALYWYRQSLGQGLEFLIYFQGNSAPDKSGLPSDRFSAERTGGSVSTLTIQRTQQEDSAVYLCASSLEDLVQETQYFGPGTRLLVL.